This T cell receptor beta chain is from a study of cytomegalovirus exposure and HLA in healthy donors. This CDR3 has 14 residues. Germline-derived CDR1 and CDR2 are SNHLY and FYNNEI. Trimming removed 3 bases at V and 5 bases at J, with 13 bases between. Primers included in the PCR were 60 Vbeta and 13 Jbeta primers. Here immunoSEQ multiplex PCR was the method, and the copy in TCRdb shows in-frame clones only, minus some. In the table there are 100,000 to 150,000 clones, more than 65% of which are singletons. This clonotype was sampled from a human donor in good health. This chain connects TRBV2 to TRBJ1-2; D perhaps matches TRBD1 (5 bases). Sequenced input: PBMCs. Written as DNA, the CDR3 is TGTGCCAGCAGTGATACGGGGGGTGGGTATGGCTACACCTTC. Amino acid sequence: CASSDTGGGYGYTF. Drawing the rest from reference TRBV2 and TRBJ1-2, the complete variable domain is EPEVTQTPSHQVTQMGQEVILRCVPISNHLYFYWYRQILGQKVEFLVSFYNNEISEKSEIFDDQFSVERPDGSNFTLKIRSTKLEDSAMYFCASSDTGGGYGYTFGSGTRLTVV.